Sequencing of this TCR beta chain was carried out in a study of blood T cells in healthy people across ages. Notes on the study in general: Donors of long life had a larger count of naive CD4+ cells and greater diversity than aged donors.

As for this clonotype: Its matching antigen is unknown.

Samples each yielded at least 5 micrograms of total RNA. Then a second PCR, running about 7 to 11 cycles, was carried out with a sample-barcoded 5' primer and a J-beta primer mix. MiXCR, run by TCRdb on the 5' RACE reads, gives a single entry per CDR3 protein. The sample lists fewer than 1.5 million distinct CDR3 sequences, 40% to 50% occurring once. CDR1 and CDR2 (germline): SGHRS, YFSETQ. The CDR3 is 17 amino acids. The ends lost 0 bases at V and 8 bases at J; junction bases unmatched: 6. J is TRBJ2-1 and V is TRBV5-1; 15 nucleotides match TRBD2. The sequencing input was blood. This TCR was recovered from a woman between 18 and 30 years old in good health. CDR3 DNA sequence: TGCGCCAGCAGCTTGGGGACTAGCGGGGGGGCCTATGATGAGCAGTTCTTC. Its protein is CASSLGTSGGAYDEQFF.